In this sample, the clone carrying this TCR beta chain turned up a few times. V lost 7 bases to trimming and J lost 3 bases, with 7 bases between them. CDR3 length: 11 amino acids. CDR1 is SEHNR and CDR2 is FQNEAQ in the germline V gene (reference sequence). This specimen belongs to a study of shared clonotypes between healthy human individuals. Using immunoSEQ multiplex PCR, the repertoire was profiled, and TCRdb retains in-frame clones only, with some absent. This table has millions of clones, 85% to 95% appearing once. Sequencing used naive CD4+ T cells sorted from blood. Regarding subset: CD45RA+ positively selected. The clonotype was recovered from a man aged 18-30 years in good health. The V gene is TRBV7-9, the J gene TRBJ2-7; D unresolved. The CDR3 nucleotides are TGTGCCAGCACATCTGGCTACGAGCAGTACTTC. Protein product: CASTSGYEQYF.